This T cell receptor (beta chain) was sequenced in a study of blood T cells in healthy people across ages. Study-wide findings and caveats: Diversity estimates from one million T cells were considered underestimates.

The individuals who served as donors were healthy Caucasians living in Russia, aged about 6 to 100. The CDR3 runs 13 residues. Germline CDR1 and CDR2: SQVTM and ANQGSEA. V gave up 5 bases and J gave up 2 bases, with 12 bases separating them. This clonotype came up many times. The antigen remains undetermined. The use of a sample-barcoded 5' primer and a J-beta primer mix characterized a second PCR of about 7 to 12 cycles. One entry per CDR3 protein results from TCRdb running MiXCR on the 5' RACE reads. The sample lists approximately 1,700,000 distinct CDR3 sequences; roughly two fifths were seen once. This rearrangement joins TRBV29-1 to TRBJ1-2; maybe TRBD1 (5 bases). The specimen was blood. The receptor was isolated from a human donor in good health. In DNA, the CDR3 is TGCAGCGTTTGGGACCGCTCGAACTATGGCTACACCTTC. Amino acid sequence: CSVWDRSNYGYTF.